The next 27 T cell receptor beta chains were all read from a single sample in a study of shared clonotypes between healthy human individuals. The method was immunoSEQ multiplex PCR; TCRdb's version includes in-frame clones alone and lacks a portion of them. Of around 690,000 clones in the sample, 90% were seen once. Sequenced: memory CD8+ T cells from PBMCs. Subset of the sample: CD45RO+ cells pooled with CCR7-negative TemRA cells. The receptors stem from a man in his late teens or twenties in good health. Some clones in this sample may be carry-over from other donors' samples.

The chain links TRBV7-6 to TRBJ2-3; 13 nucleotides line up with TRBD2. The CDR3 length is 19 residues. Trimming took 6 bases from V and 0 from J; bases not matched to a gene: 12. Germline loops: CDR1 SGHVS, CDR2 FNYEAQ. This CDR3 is CASRAFRGTSGKSTDTQYF. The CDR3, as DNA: TGTGCCAGCAGGGCATTCAGGGGGACTAGCGGGAAGAGCACAGATACGCAGTATTTT.

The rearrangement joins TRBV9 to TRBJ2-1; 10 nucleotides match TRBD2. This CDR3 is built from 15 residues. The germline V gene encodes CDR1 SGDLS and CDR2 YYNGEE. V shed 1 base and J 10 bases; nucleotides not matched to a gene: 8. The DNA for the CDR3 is TGTGCCAGCAGCGTATTTCTAGCGGGAGATCAGGAGCAGTTCTTC. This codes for CASSVFLAGDQEQFF.

The CDR3 DNA reads as TGTGCCAGCAGCTTAGCCGCTAGCGGGCCTGGGGATGAGCAGTTCTTC. The encoded protein is CASSLAASGPGDEQFF. The chain couples TRBV11-3 to TRBJ2-1; 8 bases agree with TRBD2. Trimming at V came to 1 base and at J to 8 bases, leaving 10 bases not matched to a gene. The CDR3 length is 16 residues. Looked up from germline, CDR1 is SGHNT and CDR2 is YENEEA.

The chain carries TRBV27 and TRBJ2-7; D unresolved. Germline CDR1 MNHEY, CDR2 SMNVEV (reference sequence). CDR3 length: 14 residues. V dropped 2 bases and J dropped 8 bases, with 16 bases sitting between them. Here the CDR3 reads CASSLTRYQDQQYF. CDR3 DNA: TGTGCCAGCAGTTTAACTCGATACCAAGACCAGCAGTACTTC.

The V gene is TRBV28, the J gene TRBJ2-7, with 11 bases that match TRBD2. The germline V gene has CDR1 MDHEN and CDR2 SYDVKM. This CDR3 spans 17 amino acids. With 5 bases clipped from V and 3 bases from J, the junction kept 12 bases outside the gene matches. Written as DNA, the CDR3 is TGTGCCAGCAGTCCAACTAGCGGGGGTATCTCTCTCTACGAGCAGTACTTC. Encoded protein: CASSPTSGGISLYEQYF.

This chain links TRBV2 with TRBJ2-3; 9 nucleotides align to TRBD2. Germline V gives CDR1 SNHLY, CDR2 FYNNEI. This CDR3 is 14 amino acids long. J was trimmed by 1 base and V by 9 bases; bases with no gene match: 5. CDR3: CARGRTSGTDTQYF. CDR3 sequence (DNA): TGTGCCAGGGGACGGACTAGCGGCACAGATACGCAGTATTTT.

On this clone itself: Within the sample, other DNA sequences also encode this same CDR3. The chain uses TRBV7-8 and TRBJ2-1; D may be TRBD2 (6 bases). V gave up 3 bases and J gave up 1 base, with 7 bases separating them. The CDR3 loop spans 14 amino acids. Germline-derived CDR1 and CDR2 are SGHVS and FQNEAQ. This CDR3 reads CASSFGGSYNEQFF. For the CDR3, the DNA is TGTGCCAGCAGCTTCGGGGGATCCTACAATGAGCAGTTCTTC. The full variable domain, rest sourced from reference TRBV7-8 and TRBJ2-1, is GAGVSQSPRYKVAKRGQDVALRCDPISGHVSLFWYQQALGQGPEFLTYFQNEAQLDKSGLPSDRFFAERPEGSVSTLKIQRTQQEDSAVYLCASSFGGSYNEQFFGPGTRLTVL.

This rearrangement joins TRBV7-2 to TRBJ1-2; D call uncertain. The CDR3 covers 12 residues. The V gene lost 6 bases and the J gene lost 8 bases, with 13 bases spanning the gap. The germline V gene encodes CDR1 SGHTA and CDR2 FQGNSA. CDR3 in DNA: TGTGCCAGCAGTTTCCTGGCGGGGGGCTACACCTTC. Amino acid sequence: CASSFLAGGYTF.

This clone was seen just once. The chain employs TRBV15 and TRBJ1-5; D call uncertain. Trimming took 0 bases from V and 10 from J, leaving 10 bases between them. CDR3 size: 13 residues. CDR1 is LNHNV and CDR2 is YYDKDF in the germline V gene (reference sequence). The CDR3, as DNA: TGTGCCACCAGCAGAGATCGAGTCCGACCCCAGCATTTT. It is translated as CATSRDRVRPQHF.

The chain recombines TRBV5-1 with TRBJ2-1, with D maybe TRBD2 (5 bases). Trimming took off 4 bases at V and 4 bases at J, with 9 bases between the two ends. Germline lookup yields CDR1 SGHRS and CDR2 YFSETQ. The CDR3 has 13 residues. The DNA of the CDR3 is TGCGCCAGCAGCCCCCGACTATACAATGAGCAGTTCTTC. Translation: CASSPRLYNEQFF.

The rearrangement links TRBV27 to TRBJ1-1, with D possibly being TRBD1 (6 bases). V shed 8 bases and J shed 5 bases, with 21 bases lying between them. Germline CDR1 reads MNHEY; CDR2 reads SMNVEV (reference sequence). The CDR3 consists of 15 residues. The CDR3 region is CASGPTGGLGTEAFF. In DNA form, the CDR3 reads TGTGCCAGCGGTCCGACCGGGGGGCTGGGGACTGAAGCTTTCTTT.

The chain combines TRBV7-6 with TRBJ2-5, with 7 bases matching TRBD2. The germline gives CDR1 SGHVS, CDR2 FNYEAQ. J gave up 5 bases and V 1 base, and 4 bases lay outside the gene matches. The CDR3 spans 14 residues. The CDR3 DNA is TGTGCCAGCAGCTTAGTGCTAGCGGAGGAGACCCAGTACTTC. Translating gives CASSLVLAEETQYF.

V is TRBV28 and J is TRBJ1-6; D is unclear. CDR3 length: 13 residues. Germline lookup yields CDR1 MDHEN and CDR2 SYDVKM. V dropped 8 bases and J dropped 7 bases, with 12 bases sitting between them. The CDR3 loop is CASDPDGNSPLHF. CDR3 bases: TGTGCCAGCGACCCCGACGGGAATTCACCCCTCCACTTT.

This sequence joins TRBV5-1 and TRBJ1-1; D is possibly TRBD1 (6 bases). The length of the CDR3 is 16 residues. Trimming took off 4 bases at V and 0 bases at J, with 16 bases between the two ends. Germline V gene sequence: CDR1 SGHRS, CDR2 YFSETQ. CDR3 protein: CASSAEPGHMNTEAFF. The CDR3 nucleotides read TGCGCCAGCAGCGCCGAGCCGGGACACATGAACACTGAAGCTTTCTTT.

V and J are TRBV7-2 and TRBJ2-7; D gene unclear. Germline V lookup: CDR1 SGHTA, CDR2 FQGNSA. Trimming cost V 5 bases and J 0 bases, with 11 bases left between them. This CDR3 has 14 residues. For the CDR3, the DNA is TGTGCCAGCAGCCACCCCTTGAGCTCCTACGAGCAGTACTTC. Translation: CASSHPLSSYEQYF.

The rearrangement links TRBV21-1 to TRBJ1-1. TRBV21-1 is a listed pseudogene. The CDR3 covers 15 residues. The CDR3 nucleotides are TGTGCCAGCAGCAAAGTTGGACGGCTGAACACTGAAGCTTTCTTT. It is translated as CASSKVGRLNTEAFF.

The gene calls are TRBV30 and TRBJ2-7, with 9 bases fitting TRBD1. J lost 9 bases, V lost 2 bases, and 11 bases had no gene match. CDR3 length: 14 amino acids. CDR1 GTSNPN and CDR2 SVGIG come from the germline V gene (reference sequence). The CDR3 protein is CAWSQAPGQGSQYF. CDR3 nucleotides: TGTGCCTGGAGTCAAGCCCCGGGACAGGGATCGCAGTACTTC.

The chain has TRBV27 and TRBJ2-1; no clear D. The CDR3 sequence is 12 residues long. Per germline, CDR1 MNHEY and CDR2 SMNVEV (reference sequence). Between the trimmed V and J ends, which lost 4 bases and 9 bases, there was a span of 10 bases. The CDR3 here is CASSYQAGEQFF. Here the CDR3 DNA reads TGTGCCAGCAGTTACCAGGCAGGTGAGCAGTTCTTC.

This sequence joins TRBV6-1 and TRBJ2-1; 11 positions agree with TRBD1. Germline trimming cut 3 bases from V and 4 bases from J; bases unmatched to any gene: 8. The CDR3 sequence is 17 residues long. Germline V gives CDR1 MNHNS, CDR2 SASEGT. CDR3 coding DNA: TGTGCCAGCAGTGATAGGGGAAGGGACAGGGGGTACAATGAGCAGTTCTTC. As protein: CASSDRGRDRGYNEQFF.

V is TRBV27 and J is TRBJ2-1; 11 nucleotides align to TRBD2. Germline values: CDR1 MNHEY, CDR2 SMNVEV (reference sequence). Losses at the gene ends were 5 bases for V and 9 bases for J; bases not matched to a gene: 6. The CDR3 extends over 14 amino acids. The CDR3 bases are TGTGCCAGCAGTGTAGCGGGAGGGCCTATTGAGCAGTTCTTC. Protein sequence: CASSVAGGPIEQFF.

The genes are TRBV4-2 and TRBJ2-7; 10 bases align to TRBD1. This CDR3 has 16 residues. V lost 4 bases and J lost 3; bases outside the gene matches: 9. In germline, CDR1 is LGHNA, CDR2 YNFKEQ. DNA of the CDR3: TGTGCCAGCAGCCCCGGGACAGGGGAGGTCGTCTACGAGCAGTACTTC. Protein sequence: CASSPGTGEVVYEQYF.

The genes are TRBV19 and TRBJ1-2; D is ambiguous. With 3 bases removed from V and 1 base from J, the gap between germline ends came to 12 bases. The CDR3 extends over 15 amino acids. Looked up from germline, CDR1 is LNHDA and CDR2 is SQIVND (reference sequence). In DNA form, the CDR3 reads TGTGCCAGTAGTATTATGGCGACGGATAACTATGGCTACACCTTC. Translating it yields CASSIMATDNYGYTF.

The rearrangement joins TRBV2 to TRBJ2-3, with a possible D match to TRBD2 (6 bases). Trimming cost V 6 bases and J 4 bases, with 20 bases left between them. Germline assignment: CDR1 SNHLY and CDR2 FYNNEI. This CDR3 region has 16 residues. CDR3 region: CASRSGLPIKADTQYF. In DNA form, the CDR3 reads TGTGCCAGCAGGTCTGGACTACCAATCAAGGCAGATACGCAGTATTTT.

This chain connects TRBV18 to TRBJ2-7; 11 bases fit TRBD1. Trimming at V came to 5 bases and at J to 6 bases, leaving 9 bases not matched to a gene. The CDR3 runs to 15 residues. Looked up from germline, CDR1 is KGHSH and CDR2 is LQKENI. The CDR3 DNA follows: TGTGCCAGCTCAACCTGGGACAGGGGGTCGGGCGAGCAGTACTTC. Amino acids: CASSTWDRGSGEQYF.

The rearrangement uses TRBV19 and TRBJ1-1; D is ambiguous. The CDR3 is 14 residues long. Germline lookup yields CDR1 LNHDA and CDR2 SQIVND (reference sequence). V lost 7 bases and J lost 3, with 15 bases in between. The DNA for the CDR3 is TGTGCCAGTACATTAGGCAGATACTACACTGAAGCTTTCTTT. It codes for CASTLGRYYTEAFF.

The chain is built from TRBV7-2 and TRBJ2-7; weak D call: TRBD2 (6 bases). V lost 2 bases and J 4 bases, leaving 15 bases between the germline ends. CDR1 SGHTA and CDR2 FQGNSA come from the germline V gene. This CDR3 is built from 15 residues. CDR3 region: CASSLLGGVRYEQYF. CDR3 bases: TGTGCCAGCAGCTTATTGGGGGGAGTAAGGTACGAGCAGTACTTC.

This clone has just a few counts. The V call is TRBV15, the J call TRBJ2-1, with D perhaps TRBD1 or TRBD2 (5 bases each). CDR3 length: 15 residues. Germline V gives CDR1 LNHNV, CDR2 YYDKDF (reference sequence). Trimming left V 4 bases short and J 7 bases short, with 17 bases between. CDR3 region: CATSMNRDGANEQFF. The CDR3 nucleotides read TGTGCCACCAGCATGAACCGGGACGGGGCAAATGAGCAGTTCTTC.